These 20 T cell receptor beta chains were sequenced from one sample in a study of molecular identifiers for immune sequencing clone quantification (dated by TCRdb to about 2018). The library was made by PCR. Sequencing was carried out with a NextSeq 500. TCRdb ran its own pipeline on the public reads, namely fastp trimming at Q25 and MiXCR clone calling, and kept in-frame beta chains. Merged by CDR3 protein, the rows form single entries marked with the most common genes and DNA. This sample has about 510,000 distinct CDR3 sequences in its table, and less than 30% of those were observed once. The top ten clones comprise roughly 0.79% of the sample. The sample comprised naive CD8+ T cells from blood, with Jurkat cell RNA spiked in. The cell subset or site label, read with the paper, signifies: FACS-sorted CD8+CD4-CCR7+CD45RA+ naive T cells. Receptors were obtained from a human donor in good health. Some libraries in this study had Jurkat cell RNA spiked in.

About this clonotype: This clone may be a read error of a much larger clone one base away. The CDR3 DNA sequence: TGTGCCAGCAGCTTGGCCGGTTATGGCTCAGAAGATACGCAGTATTTT. Translated, it gives CASSLAGYGSEDTQYF. The genes are TRBV5-3 and TRBJ2-3; D call uncertain. TRBV5-3 is sorted into the ORF group, with uncertain function. The CDR3 covers 16 residues.

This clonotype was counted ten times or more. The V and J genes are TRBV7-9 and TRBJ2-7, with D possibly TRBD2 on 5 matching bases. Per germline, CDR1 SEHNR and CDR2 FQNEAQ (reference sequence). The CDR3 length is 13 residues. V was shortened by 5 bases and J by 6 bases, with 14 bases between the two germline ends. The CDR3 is CASSPSIRGEQYF. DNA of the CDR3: TGTGCCAGCAGCCCAAGCATCCGGGGCGAGCAGTACTTC. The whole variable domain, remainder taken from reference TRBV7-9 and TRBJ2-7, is DTGVSQNPRHKITKRGQNVTFRCDPISEHNRLYWYRQTLGQGPEFLTYFQNEAQLEKSRLLSDRFSAERPKGSFSTLEIQRTEQGDSAMYLCASSPSIRGEQYFGPGTRLTVT.

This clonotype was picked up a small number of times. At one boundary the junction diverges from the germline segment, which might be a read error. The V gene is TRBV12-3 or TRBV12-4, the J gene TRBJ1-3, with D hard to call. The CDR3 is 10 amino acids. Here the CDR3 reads CASGENTICF. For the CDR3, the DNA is TGTGCCAGCGGGGAAAACACCATATGTTTT.

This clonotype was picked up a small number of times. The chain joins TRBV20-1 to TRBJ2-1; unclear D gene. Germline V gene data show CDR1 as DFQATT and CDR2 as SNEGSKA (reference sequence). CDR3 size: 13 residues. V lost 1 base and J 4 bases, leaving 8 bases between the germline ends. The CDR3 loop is CSARGDTYNEQFF. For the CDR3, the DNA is TGCAGTGCTAGAGGGGATACTTACAATGAGCAGTTCTTC.

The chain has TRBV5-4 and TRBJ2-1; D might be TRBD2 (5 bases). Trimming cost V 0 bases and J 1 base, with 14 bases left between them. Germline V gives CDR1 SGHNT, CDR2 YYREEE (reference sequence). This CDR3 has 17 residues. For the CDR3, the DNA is TGTGCCAGCAGCTTGGGGTCTAGGTCGGGATCCTACAATGAGCAGTTCTTC. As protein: CASSLGSRSGSYNEQFF.

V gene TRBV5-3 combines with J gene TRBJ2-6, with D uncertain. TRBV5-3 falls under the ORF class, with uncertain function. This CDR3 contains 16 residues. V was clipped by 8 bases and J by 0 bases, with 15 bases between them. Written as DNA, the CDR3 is TGTGCCAGCTCGATTACTTCCCCCTCTGGGGCCAACGTCCTGACTTTC. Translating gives CASSITSPSGANVLTF.

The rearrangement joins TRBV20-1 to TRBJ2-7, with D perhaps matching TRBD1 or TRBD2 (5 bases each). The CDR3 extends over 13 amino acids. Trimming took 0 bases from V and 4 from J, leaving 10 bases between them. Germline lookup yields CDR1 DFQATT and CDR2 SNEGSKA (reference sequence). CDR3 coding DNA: TGCAGTGCTAGAGAGGGACGGTCTTACGAGCAGTACTTC. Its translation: CSAREGRSYEQYF.

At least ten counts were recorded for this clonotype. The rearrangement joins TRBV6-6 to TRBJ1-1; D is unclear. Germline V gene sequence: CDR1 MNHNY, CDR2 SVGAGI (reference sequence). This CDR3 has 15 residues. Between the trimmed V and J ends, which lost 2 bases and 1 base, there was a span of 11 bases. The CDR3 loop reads CASSYRAGPNTEAFF. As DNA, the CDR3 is TGTGCCAGCAGTTACCGGGCCGGTCCGAACACTGAAGCTTTCTTT.

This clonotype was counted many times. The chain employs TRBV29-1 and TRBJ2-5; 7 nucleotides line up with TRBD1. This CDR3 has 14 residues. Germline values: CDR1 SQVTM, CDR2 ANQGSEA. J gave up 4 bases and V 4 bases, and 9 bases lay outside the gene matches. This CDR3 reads CSVVGRGYGETQYF. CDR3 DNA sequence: TGCAGCGTTGTTGGCAGGGGGTATGGAGAGACCCAGTACTTC.

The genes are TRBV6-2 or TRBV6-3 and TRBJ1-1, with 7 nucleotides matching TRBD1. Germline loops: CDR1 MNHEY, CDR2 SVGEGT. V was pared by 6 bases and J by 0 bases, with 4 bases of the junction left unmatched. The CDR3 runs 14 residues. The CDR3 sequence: CASRTGRMNTEAFF. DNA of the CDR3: TGTGCCAGCAGGACAGGGCGGATGAACACTGAAGCTTTCTTT.

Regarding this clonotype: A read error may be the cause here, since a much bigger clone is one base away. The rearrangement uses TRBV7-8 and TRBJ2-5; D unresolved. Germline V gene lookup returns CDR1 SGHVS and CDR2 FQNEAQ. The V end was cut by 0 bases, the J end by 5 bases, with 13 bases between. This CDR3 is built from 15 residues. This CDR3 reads CASSLALMGRETQYF. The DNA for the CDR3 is TGTGCCAGCAGCTTAGCTCTCATGGGCCGGGAGACCCAGTACTTC.

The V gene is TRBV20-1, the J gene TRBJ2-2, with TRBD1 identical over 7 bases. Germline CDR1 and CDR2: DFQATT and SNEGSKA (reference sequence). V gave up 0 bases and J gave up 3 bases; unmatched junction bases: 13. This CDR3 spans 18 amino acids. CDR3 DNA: TGCAGTGCTAGAGATCACCGCGACAGGGTTCGGGACACCGGGGAGCTGTTTTTT. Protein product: CSARDHRDRVRDTGELFF.

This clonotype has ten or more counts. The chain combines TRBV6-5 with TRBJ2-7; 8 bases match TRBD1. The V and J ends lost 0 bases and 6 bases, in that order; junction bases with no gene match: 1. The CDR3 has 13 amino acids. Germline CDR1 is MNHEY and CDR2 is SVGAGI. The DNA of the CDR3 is TGTGCCAGCAGTTACTCCGGACAGGGCGAGCAGTACTTC. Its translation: CASSYSGQGEQYF.

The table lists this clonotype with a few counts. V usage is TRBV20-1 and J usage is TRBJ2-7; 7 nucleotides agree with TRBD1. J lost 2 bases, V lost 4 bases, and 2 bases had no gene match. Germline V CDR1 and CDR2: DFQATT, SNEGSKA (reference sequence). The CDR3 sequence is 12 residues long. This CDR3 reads CSATGTAYEQYF. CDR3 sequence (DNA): TGCAGTGCTACCGGGACAGCCTACGAGCAGTACTTC.

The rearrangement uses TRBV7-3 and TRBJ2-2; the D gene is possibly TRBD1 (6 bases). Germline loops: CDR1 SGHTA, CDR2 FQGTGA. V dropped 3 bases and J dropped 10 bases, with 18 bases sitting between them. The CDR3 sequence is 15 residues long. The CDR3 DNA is TGTGCCAGCAGCTTGTCTGGGGGCCGTATTTCGGAGCTGTTTTTT. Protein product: CASSLSGGRISELFF.

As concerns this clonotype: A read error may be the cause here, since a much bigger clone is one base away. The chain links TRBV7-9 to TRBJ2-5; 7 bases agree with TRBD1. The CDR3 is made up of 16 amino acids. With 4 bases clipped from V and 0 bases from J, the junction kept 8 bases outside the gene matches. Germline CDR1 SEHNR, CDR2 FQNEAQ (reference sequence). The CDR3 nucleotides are TGTGCCAGCAGCTCGGGACAGCCTTCTTACCAAGAGACCCAGTACTTC. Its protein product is CASSSGQPSYQETQYF.

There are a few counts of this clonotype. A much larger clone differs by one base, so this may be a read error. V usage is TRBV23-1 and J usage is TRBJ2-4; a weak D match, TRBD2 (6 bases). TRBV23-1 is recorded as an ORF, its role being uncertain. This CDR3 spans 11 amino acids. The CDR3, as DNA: TGCGCCAGCAGGCAGCTGTTGGGGGGAAACTTC. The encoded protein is CASRQLLGGNF.

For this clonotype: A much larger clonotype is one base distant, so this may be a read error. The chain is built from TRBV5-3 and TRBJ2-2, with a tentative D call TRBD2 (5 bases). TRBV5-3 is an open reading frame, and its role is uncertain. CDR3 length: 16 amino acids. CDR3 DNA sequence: TGTGCCAGCAGCTTGGCCTGGTCTAGAGATACCGGGGAGCTGTTGTTT. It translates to CASSLAWSRDTGELLF.

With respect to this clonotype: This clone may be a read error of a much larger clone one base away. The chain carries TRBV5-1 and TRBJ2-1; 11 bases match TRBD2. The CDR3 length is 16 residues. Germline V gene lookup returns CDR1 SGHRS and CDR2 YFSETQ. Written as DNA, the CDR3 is TGCGCCAGCAGCGCCCCTACTAGCGGGAGTCCGGCTGAGCGGTTCTTC. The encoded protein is CASSAPTSGSPAERFF.

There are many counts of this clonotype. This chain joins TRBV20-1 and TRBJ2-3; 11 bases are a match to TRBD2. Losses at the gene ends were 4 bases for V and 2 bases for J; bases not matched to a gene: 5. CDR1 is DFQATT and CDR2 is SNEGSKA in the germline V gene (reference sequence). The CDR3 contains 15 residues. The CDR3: CSATGTSGPTDTQYF. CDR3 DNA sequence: TGCAGTGCTACCGGGACTAGCGGCCCCACAGATACGCAGTATTTT.